The rows below give T cell receptor beta chains drawn from one sample of a study of CD8 T cells in ankylosing spondylitis. TCRdb ran MiXCR on the 5' RACE reads and lists one entry per CDR3 protein. The data hold approximately 220,000 distinct CDR3 sequences, with 8% to 11% observed a single time. Sequenced input: blood, either unsorted or a sorted T cell fraction (not recorded which). All receptors derive from a male donor with ankylosing spondylitis or in good health (not recorded which). The CDR3 runs from the conserved cysteine through the conserved F or W. A D gene is named only where the DNA matches it firmly. Expanded clones get a size class; other rows say once, few or many, or leave the size out.

clone_size,v_call,cdr3_length,j_call,d_call,cdr3_nt,cdr3_aa
NA,TRBV3-1,16,TRBJ2-3,NA,TGTGCCAGCAGCCAAGATAACTCCGGGGGAAGAGATACGCAGTATTTT,CASSQDNSGGRDTQYF
many,TRBV20-1,15,TRBJ1-4,TRBD1,TGCAGTGTTATCCGACAGGGCACAACTAATGAAAAACTGTTTTTT,CSVIRQGTTNEKLFF
NA,TRBV29-1,14,TRBJ1-1,NA,TGCAGCGTAAATCAGGGAACCGCGAACACTGAAGCTTTCTTT,CSVNQGTANTEAFF
many,TRBV20-1,16,TRBJ2-7,TRBD1,TGCAGTGCTAGTCAGCCGGGACAGGGATTAACCTACGAGCAGTACTTC,CSASQPGQGLTYEQYF
few,TRBV5-6,14,TRBJ2-4,NA,TGTGCCAGCAGCTTGCCGGGGTTAGGAGACATTCAGTACTTC,CASSLPGLGDIQYF
NA,TRBV5-8,16,TRBJ2-4,TRBD1,TGTGCCAGCAGCTTAAGAGGGGGCGAAGCCAAAAACATTCAGTACTTC,CASSLRGGEAKNIQYF
NA,TRBV14,14,TRBJ2-5,TRBD2,TGTGCCAGCAGCCAACCTAGCGGGCAAGAGACCCAGTACTTC,CASSQPSGQETQYF
many,TRBV29-1,14,TRBJ2-1,TRBD2,TGCAGCGTTGAAGGTAGCGGGGTAGACCCTGAGCAGTTCTTC,CSVEGSGVDPEQFF
NA,TRBV5-1,16,TRBJ1-1,NA,TGCGCCAGCAGCCCCCGGGGGGGAGGACCTTCTACTGAAGCTTTCTTT,CASSPRGGGPSTEAFF
many,TRBV29-1,12,TRBJ2-7,NA,TGCAGCGCCGGAGTGGCGGGGTACGAGCAGTACTTC,CSAGVAGYEQYF
few,TRBV27,13,TRBJ2-7,NA,TGTGCCAGCAGCCCGGTTGGGGGCTACGAGCAGTACTTC,CASSPVGGYEQYF
NA,TRBV20-1,17,TRBJ2-1,TRBD2,TGCAGTGCTAGCCGGGGACTAGCGGGGGGAGTAAACAATGAGCAGTTCTTC,CSASRGLAGGVNNEQFF
few,TRBV20-1,13,TRBJ2-6,NA,TGCAGTGCTAGATCCGGGGGGGCCAACGTCCTGACTTTC,CSARSGGANVLTF
many,TRBV7-2,15,TRBJ2-1,TRBD2,TGTGCCAGCAGCTCCGGGACTAGCGGTCTCGATGAGCAGTTCTTC,CASSSGTSGLDEQFF
many,TRBV6-5,13,TRBJ2-5,NA,TGTGCCAGCAGTTCCGCAGGGACGGAGACCCAGTACTTC,CASSSAGTETQYF
many,TRBV5-1,14,TRBJ2-7,NA,TGCGCCAGCAGCTTGTCGGGCAGCACCTACGAGCAGTACTTC,CASSLSGSTYEQYF
few,TRBV7-2,15,TRBJ2-5,TRBD1,TGTGCCAGCAGCGCCAGACAGGGGTACCAAGAGACCCAGTACTTC,CASSARQGYQETQYF